Sequencing of this TCR beta chain was carried out in a study of T cell responses to AZD1222 COVID-19 vaccine. Turning to the study itself: Second doses were pooled across both intervals (about 4 or about 12 weeks).

About this clone: Its specificity is unknown.

The table came from immunoSEQ multiplex PCR; TCRdb's copy has only in-frame clones and leaves some out. Of 100,000 to 150,000 clones detected, under 85% appear once; the ten largest clones hold about 6%. Trimming cost V 6 bases and J 10 bases, with 13 bases left between them. The CDR3 extends over 13 amino acids. Germline values: CDR1 MDHEN, CDR2 SYDVKM. Study-wide results and caveats: After two AZD1222 doses, spike-specific TCR breadth and depth rose versus day 0. CD4 TCRs covered the whole spike, strongest at regions 160-218 and 743-854.

This sample comprised peripheral blood, obtained on day 0 of AZD1222 vaccination. The rearrangement uses TRBV28 and TRBJ1-6; D ambiguous. This sequence was found in an adult in good health. This CDR3 is CASRRTGMSPLHF. In nucleotides, the CDR3 is TGTGCCAGCAGAAGAACGGGGATGTCACCCCTCCACTTT.